A selection of T cell receptor beta chains follows, all from one sample in a study of patients and donors after allogeneic stem cell transplantation. TCRdb fed the RT-PCR reads into MiXCR, producing one record per CDR3 protein. The sample carries some 880,000 distinct CDR3 sequences, 15% to 20% recorded once. The sequenced material came from blood, either unsorted or a sorted T cell fraction (not recorded which). The receptors were sampled from a human donor who was either an allogeneic HSCT recipient or a stem cell or donor lymphocyte infusion donor (not recorded which). It is not recorded whose cells these are; they may come from a transplant donor. CDR3s include the opening cysteine and the closing phenylalanine or tryptophan. Each record gives: J gene, CDR3 length, clone size, D gene, V gene, CDR3 DNA, CDR3 protein. D genes are given only for firm matches. Expanded clones are given a class, and other clones once, few, many or no size at all.

TRBJ1-1	14	few	TRBD1	TRBV12-3/TRBV12-4	TGTGCCAGCAGTGTGGACAGGTCCCAGGCGGAAGCTTTCTTT	CASSVDRSQAEAFF
TRBJ2-7	15	NA	NA	TRBV20-1	TGCAGTGCTAGAGATCACATTACCAATACCTACGAGCAGTACTTC	CSARDHITNTYEQYF
TRBJ1-2	14	NA	TRBD1	TRBV29-1	TGCAGCGTTGAAGACTCGGACAGGGTTGGTGGCTACACCTTC	CSVEDSDRVGGYTF
TRBJ1-3	17	few	NA	TRBV5-5	TGTGCCAGCAGCTTGAGGAGGTCAGAGTTCCCTGGAAACACCATATATTTT	CASSLRRSEFPGNTIYF
TRBJ1-6	15	NA	NA	TRBV5-1	TGCGCCAGCAGCTTGCTGCAGCAAGATAATTCACCCCTCCACTTT	CASSLLQQDNSPLHF
TRBJ1-4	13	few	NA	TRBV6-4	TGTGCCAGAAGCGAGGGGAGAGGCGAAAAACTGTTTTTT	CARSEGRGEKLFF
TRBJ1-1	15	NA	NA	TRBV7-8	TGTGCCAGCAGCTCCGGGACACCAATCTTAGGGGGAGCTTTCTTT	CASSSGTPILGGAFF
TRBJ1-2	11	NA	NA	TRBV20-1	TGCAGTGCTAGTACAGACCTTGGCTACACCTTC	CSASTDLGYTF
TRBJ2-1	13	few	NA	TRBV7-8	TGTGCCAGCAGCTTAGACCTGGACAATGAGCAGTTCTTC	CASSLDLDNEQFF
TRBJ2-5	12	NA	NA	TRBV20-1	TGCAGTGCCCGAGGGTTTTCAGAGACCCAGTACTTC	CSARGFSETQYF
TRBJ1-5	13	few	NA	TRBV30	TGTGCCTGGGCCACGGATAGCAATCAGCCCCAGCATTTT	CAWATDSNQPQHF